The T cell receptor beta chain under discussion was sequenced for a study of identical twins listed by TCRdb under 2016. A note on the overall study: To test whether fetal clonotypes persist, the study used deep sequencing on TCR alpha and beta repertoires from monozygotic twins, unrelated adults of various ages, and cord blood. To rule out contamination, replicate twin experiments were performed at different times with different library preparation protocols. What the research found in general, with its limitations: Conclusions relied on cross-sectional statistical analysis, since the same donors could not be followed over many years. Abundant cord blood beta clonotypes had fewer insertions, young adult naive repertoires showed a similar but weaker trend, and memory repertoires showed no such trend. Recombination models systematically underestimated out-of-frame TCR alpha sharing in monozygotic twins but agreed with sharing between unrelated individuals. The excess sharing between twins in beta out-of-frame sequences was weaker because fewer shared sequences reduced the signal-to-noise ratio. Invariant T cells such as MAIT and iNKT could partly confound zero-insertion analyses, though diverse VJ usage argued against this for most clonotypes. Out-of-frame TCR alpha sequences shared between twins showed an excess of low generation-probability sequences compared with coincidental sharing between unrelated individuals.

The method was 5' RACE. The data were produced on an Illumina HiSeq 2000. Template switching added a universal primer binding site, and the final cDNA carried a unique molecular identifier that allowed TCR cDNA molecules to be counted accurately. Specific primers in the conserved constant-segment region were used to synthesize first-strand cDNA for TCR alpha and beta chains. To control for contamination, every cDNA library was double barcoded, receiving both a SMART-Mk sample barcode and Illumina barcodes. Two successive PCR steps introduced TruSeq adapter sequences along with Illumina sample barcodes. The Illumina HiSeq platform was used with custom primers to sequence TCR alpha and beta cDNA libraries. The authors' pipeline ran thus. MiGEC was used to process raw reads and extract unique molecular identifiers, and MiXCR was used to find CDR3 positions. For each individual, recombination models were inferred using an EM algorithm with the repgenHMM and IGoR tools. The tcR package in R was used for shared clonotype analysis, with sharing normalized by the product of cloneset sizes. To study raw recombination without the effects of thymic and clonal selection, out-of-frame nonproductive sequences were analyzed. The public reads were reanalyzed by TCRdb: fastp trimming at Q25, MiXCR alignment, in-frame beta chains only. Every distinct CDR3 protein forms one entry, paired with its most common genes and DNA. The V and J calls shown here were made by TCRdb, not taken from the authors' results. This sample holds about 920,000 distinct CDR3 sequences; more than 9% were observed only once. About 1.5% of the sample is in the top ten clones.

Only healthy Caucasian donors were included. Three pairs of female monozygotic twins, all aged about 18 to 30 years, were included in the twin cohort. RNA for TCR libraries was isolated from peripheral blood mononuclear cells. This clonotype showed up just a few times. Its antigen has not been determined. Per-nucleotide qualities are absent, and no much larger clonotype sits a single base away. This sample also belongs to another study, concerning yellow fever vaccine responses in identical twins. The other study reports the following: The authors reported that the T cell response to vaccination in identical twins appeared partly convergent and partly personalized. Focusing on identical twins, the study followed the T cell clones that responded to the vaccine, and did so with precision.

The source of this sequence is a woman under 30 in good health. What was sequenced was PBMCs.

Read as DNA, the sequence is TGTGCCAGCAGTTTTGAAACGAACAATCAGCCCCAGCATTTT. It codes for CASSFETNNQPQHF. The chain joins TRBV12-3 or TRBV12-4 to TRBJ1-5; the D gene identity is not certain. The cysteine opens and the phenylalanine closes a CDR3 of 14 amino acids. Just CDR3 DNA is preserved here, 42 bases in frame from base 1. Trimming at the junction amounts to 3 bases on V and 3 bases on J, and the germline ends lie 9 bases apart.